The text below deals with one T cell receptor (beta chain). What it recognizes is unknown. At one boundary the junction diverges from the germline segment, which might be a read error. CDR3 regions of TCR beta were amplified from RNA transcripts. A first-round RT-PCR used HTBI primers, followed by a second-round multiplex PCR. TCRdb re-analysed the multiplex PCR reads in MiXCR, keeping a single row per CDR3 protein. Among more than 45,000 distinct CDR3 sequences, around 48% were seen once, and the ten largest hold roughly 21%. The entry originates in a study of Graves' ophthalmopathy and Graves' hyperthyroidism. Looked up from germline, CDR1 is MNHEY and CDR2 is SVGAGI. There are 13 residues in the CDR3. General study results and limits: Most thyroid clonotypes with frequency above 0.001 were detected in blood too. Sensitivity of about 90% and specificity of about 84% were achieved when a 13-signature model separated ophthalmopathy from stable hyperthyroidism.

Ophthalmopathy was moderately-to-severely active, CAS at least 3, NOSPECS at least 4, lasting under 3 months. The receptor was derived from an adult man with Graves' ophthalmopathy. This chain links TRBV6-5 with TRBJ2-7, with TRBD1 as a possible D gene (6 bases). Material for sequencing was peripheral blood. CDR3 residues: CASSHGDTTEQYF. The CDR3 nucleotides read TGCGCCAGCAGTCACGGGGACACAACTGAGCAGTACTTC.